This T cell receptor (beta chain) is from a study of Tregs in tolerant kidney transplant recipients. Study-wide context: CD4+CD25+CD127- cells came from approximately three-day belatacept mixed lymphocyte reactions, some with roughly 5-day graft donor restimulation. Antibodies separated recipient from donor cells.

Libraries were prepared by immunoSEQ multiplex PCR; TCRdb keeps only in-frame clonotypes and omits some of them. The profile shows tens of thousands of clones, nearly 97% of them singletons. A word on this clone: The antigen is not known.

CDR1 and CDR2 from the germline V gene are SEHNR and FQNEAQ (reference sequence). The CDR3 consists of 16 residues. V lost 4 bases and J lost 6; bases outside the gene matches: 6. The sample taken for sequencing was Tregs from blood cultured with allogeneic cells. J is TRBJ2-3 and V is TRBV7-9; 14 bases align to TRBD2. This clonotype was obtained from a human donor in good health. The CDR3 here is CASSSRLAGGLDTQYF. In DNA form, the CDR3 reads TGTGCCAGCAGCTCGAGACTAGCGGGGGGGTTGGATACGCAGTATTTT.